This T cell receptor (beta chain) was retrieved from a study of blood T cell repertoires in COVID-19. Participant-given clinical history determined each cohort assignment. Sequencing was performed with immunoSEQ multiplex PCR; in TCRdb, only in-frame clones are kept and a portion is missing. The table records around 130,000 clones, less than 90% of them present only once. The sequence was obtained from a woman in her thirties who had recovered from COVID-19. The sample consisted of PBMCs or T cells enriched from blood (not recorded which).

For the CDR3, the DNA is TGTGCCTGGAGTGTACTTCTCAATCAGCCCCAGCATTTT. Translation gives CAWSVLLNQPQHF. The chain is built from TRBV30 and TRBJ1-5; unclear D gene. Germline V CDR1 and CDR2: GTSNPN, SVGIG (reference sequence). Trimming cost V 0 bases and J 3 bases, with 6 bases left between them. The CDR3 consists of 13 residues. Combining the CDR3 with reference TRBV30 and TRBJ1-5 gives the whole variable domain SQTIHQWPATLVQPVGSPLSLECTVEGTSNPNLYWYRQAAGRGLQLLFYSVGIGQISSEVPQNLSASRPQDRQFILSSKKLLLSDSGFYLCAWSVLLNQPQHFGDGTRLSIL.